This T cell receptor (beta chain) is drawn from a study of T cells in Graves' hyperthyroidism and ophthalmopathy. Study outcomes and limitations: Model predictions of ophthalmopathy came a median about six months before onset. Peripheral blood also featured most of the thyroid clonotypes expanded above 0.001. Patients with ophthalmopathy were separated from those with stable hyperthyroidism by a 13 V-J model.

Diagnostic assessment was based on clinical symptoms, serum thyroxine and TRAb, thyroid ultrasound and orbital computed tomography. Trimming at V came to 5 bases and at J to 6 bases, leaving 0 bases not matched to a gene. The CDR3 is 12 residues long. Germline V gives CDR1 MNHNY, CDR2 SVGAGI (reference sequence). RNA transcripts were the template for amplifying TCR beta CDR3 regions. RT-PCR in the first round (using the HTBI primer set) targeted the TCR CDR3. Each CDR3 protein gets one entry after TCRdb re-called the multiplex PCR reads with MiXCR. The top ten clones hold around 20% of a sample with 500,000 to 600,000 distinct CDR3 sequences, around 45% of them seen once. This clonotype has at least ten counts. Antigen specificity is unknown.

Sequenced material: peripheral blood or thyroid tissue (not recorded which). The V call is TRBV6-6, the J call TRBJ1-5, with 8 bases identical to TRBD1. This TCR came from an adult woman with Graves' disease, either hyperthyroidism or ophthalmopathy (not recorded which). This CDR3 is CASSDRGQPQHF. The CDR3 coding sequence is TGTGCCAGCAGTGACAGGGGTCAGCCCCAGCATTTT.